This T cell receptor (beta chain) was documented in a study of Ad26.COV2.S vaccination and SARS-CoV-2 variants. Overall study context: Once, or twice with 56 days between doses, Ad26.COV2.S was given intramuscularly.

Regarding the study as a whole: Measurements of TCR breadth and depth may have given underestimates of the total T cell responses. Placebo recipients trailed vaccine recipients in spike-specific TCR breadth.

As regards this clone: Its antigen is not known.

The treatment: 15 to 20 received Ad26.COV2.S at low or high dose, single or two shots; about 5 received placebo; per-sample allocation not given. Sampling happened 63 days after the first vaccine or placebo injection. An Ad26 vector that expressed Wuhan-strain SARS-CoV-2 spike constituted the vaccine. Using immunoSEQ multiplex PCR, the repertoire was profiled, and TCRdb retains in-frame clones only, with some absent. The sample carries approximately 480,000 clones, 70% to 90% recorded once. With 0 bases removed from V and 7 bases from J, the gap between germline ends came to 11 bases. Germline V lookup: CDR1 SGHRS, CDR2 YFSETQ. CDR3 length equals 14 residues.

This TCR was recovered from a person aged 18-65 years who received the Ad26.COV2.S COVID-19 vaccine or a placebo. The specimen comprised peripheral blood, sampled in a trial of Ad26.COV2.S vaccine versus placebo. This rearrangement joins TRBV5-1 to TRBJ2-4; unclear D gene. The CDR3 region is CASSLDSASNIQYF. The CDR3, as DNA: TGCGCCAGCAGCTTGGACTCCGCATCGAACATTCAGTACTTC.